The rows below give T cell receptor beta chains drawn from one sample of a study of cytomegalovirus exposure and HLA in healthy donors. Produced via immunoSEQ multiplex PCR; TCRdb's table is partial and in-frame only. This sample has tens of thousands of clones; about 81% occur once, and the top ten carry around 7%. The source material was PBMCs. All receptors come from a human donor in good health. Each CDR3 is given with its conserved first and last residue. D genes are given only for firm matches.

V gene: TRBV7-9
D gene: -
CDR3 protein: CASSPNRDNDYGYTF

V gene: TRBV5-1
D gene: TRBD2
CDR3 protein: CASRVLLAGGTYEQYF

V gene: TRBV20-1
D gene: -
CDR3 protein: CSAPLLSKQFF

V gene: TRBV11-2
D gene: -
CDR3 protein: CASSLFGGNQETQYF

V gene: TRBV5-5
D gene: TRBD1
CDR3 protein: CASSTVGQGGGQPQHF

V gene: TRBV19
D gene: -
CDR3 protein: CASSQGAGANVLTF

V gene: TRBV7-2
D gene: -
CDR3 protein: CASSSPFLGVNTEAFF

V gene: TRBV18
D gene: -
CDR3 protein: CATREQGARYGYTF

V gene: TRBV7-9
D gene: -
CDR3 protein: CSSSLGQSSTDTQYF

V gene: TRBV15
D gene: TRBD2
CDR3 protein: CATSRAGRAEQYF

V gene: TRBV10-2
D gene: TRBD1
CDR3 protein: CASSDPGQTNSYGYTF

V gene: TRBV28
D gene: -
CDR3 protein: CASTLEGRTDTQYF

V gene: TRBV10-3
D gene: TRBD2
CDR3 protein: CAISPTSGGYNEQFF

V gene: TRBV7-2
D gene: -
CDR3 protein: CASSHSNQPQHF

V gene: TRBV19
D gene: TRBD1
CDR3 protein: CASTLDRGDIQYF

V gene: TRBV7-2
D gene: TRBD1
CDR3 protein: CASSLNTGTGNGYPF

V gene: TRBV6-5
D gene: TRBD1
CDR3 protein: CASTGPQGRREGYTF

V gene: TRBV30
D gene: -
CDR3 protein: CAWRRFTGFRSSGANVLTF

V gene: TRBV11-2
D gene: TRBD2
CDR3 protein: CASSLTLSGGGDTQYF

V gene: TRBV7-8
D gene: -
CDR3 protein: CASSLGGTQPQHF

V gene: TRBV5-4
D gene: TRBD2
CDR3 protein: CASKVTGLAGKETQYF

V gene: TRBV18
D gene: -
CDR3 protein: CASSQQNNQPQHF

V gene: TRBV5-5
D gene: -
CDR3 protein: CASSLEPRSGVGEQFF

V gene: TRBV4-3
D gene: TRBD1
CDR3 protein: CASSRDEQGAGTEAFF

V gene: TRBV2
D gene: -
CDR3 protein: CASTTAQANYGYTF

V gene: TRBV14
D gene: -
CDR3 protein: CASSQAGFVNEQYF

V gene: TRBV7-3
D gene: -
CDR3 protein: CASSLGQHSGANVLTF

V gene: TRBV5-6
D gene: TRBD1
CDR3 protein: CASSPTGGRTDTQYF

V gene: TRBV5-1
D gene: TRBD2
CDR3 protein: CASSFSGGQETQYF

V gene: TRBV6-1
D gene: -
CDR3 protein: CASSEASGSTDTQYF

V gene: TRBV19
D gene: -
CDR3 protein: CASSINVATEAFF

V gene: TRBV6-5
D gene: -
CDR3 protein: CASSRLYEQYF

V gene: TRBV7-2
D gene: TRBD1
CDR3 protein: CASSLVSGQVNQPQHF

V gene: TRBV19
D gene: TRBD1
CDR3 protein: CASRTGTVYNSPLHF

V gene: TRBV18
D gene: -
CDR3 protein: CASSTEPSTEAFF

V gene: TRBV19
D gene: TRBD2
CDR3 protein: CASSILGTGGHEQYF

V gene: TRBV6-1
D gene: -
CDR3 protein: CASSDAVGGGSNQPQHF

V gene: TRBV2
D gene: -
CDR3 protein: CASSGDWRYTEAFF

V gene: TRBV28
D gene: -
CDR3 protein: CASSGADYTGYTF

V gene: TRBV19
D gene: -
CDR3 protein: CASSKDRSYEQYF

V gene: TRBV19
D gene: -
CDR3 protein: CASSIGSPEAFF

V gene: TRBV7-2
D gene: TRBD2
CDR3 protein: CASSTGLAGANEQFF

V gene: TRBV6-1
D gene: TRBD1
CDR3 protein: CASSGPLDRGEKFVNTEAFF

V gene: TRBV7-3
D gene: -
CDR3 protein: CASSLSRAETQYF

V gene: TRBV18
D gene: TRBD2
CDR3 protein: CASSPPASGHTDTQYF

V gene: TRBV6-5
D gene: -
CDR3 protein: CASSGRGRRTGELFF

V gene: TRBV21-1
D gene: -
CDR3 protein: CASSNGHFSNQPQHF

V gene: TRBV6-1
D gene: -
CDR3 protein: CASRDPGGVSYEQYF

V gene: TRBV29-1
D gene: -
CDR3 protein: CSVGLGGNTEAFF

V gene: TRBV4-2
D gene: -
CDR3 protein: CASSQDSAAATGELFF

V gene: TRBV6-5
D gene: TRBD1
CDR3 protein: CASSYGTGEAEKLFF

V gene: TRBV28
D gene: TRBD2
CDR3 protein: CASSHLSAGAYEQYF

V gene: TRBV25-1
D gene: TRBD1
CDR3 protein: CASRKGTGVLEQYF

V gene: TRBV5-1
D gene: -
CDR3 protein: CASSTGQRAVGYTF

V gene: TRBV5-6
D gene: TRBD2
CDR3 protein: CASSLVYGGGTSEQFF

V gene: TRBV11-3
D gene: -
CDR3 protein: CASSLELSVSTGELFF

V gene: TRBV7-3
D gene: TRBD1
CDR3 protein: CASSLTTGVKFF

V gene: TRBV5-1
D gene: -
CDR3 protein: CASSLIPGDYEQFF

V gene: TRBV6-4
D gene: -
CDR3 protein: CASSGRSSGANVLTF

V gene: TRBV12-5
D gene: -
CDR3 protein: CASGLEGGASDTQYF